This paragraph reports one T cell receptor (beta chain). The target antigen is unknown. The trim removed 2 bases at V and 6 bases at J, leaving 2 bases unmatched. Per germline, CDR1 SGHTA and CDR2 FQGTGA. The CDR3 runs 15 residues. PCR involved 60 Vbeta and 13 Jbeta primers. TCRdb's copy holds only in-frame clones and misses some; the assay was immunoSEQ multiplex PCR. The sample carries about 140,000 clones, 79% recorded once. These data originate in a study of cytomegalovirus exposure and HLA in healthy donors. Study-level points and caveats: In a later analysis, TCR beta V- and J-gene trimming showed a link to a missense DCLRE1C variant.

The source of this sequence is a man in his late teens or twenties in good health and CMV-seronegative. V usage is TRBV7-3 and J usage is TRBJ2-1; 12 nucleotides align to TRBD2. Sequenced material: PBMCs. The CDR3 is CASSLLAGGRNEQFF. In DNA form, the CDR3 reads TGTGCCAGCAGCTTACTAGCGGGGGGGCGCAATGAGCAGTTCTTC.